This T cell receptor beta chain was obtained from a study of cytomegalovirus exposure and HLA in healthy donors. Use of 60 Vbeta and 13 Jbeta primers characterized the PCR. The table came from immunoSEQ multiplex PCR; TCRdb's copy has only in-frame clones and leaves some out. Of about 250,000 clones listed, roughly 70% are singletons. This clone was recorded only once. V lost 6 bases to trimming and J lost 1 base; unmatched junction nucleotides: 6. CDR3 length: 14 residues. Germline assignment: CDR1 SSHAT and CDR2 FNYEAQ (reference sequence). The sequence derives from a female donor in good health and CMV-seronegative. V and J are TRBV7-7 and TRBJ2-7; TRBD2 agrees at 7 bases. Material for sequencing was PBMCs. Here the CDR3 reads CASSPSGNSYEQYF. The CDR3 nucleotides are TGTGCCAGCAGTCCCAGCGGGAATTCCTACGAGCAGTACTTC. Drawing the rest from reference TRBV7-7 and TRBJ2-7, the complete variable domain is GAGVSQSPRYKVTKRGQDVTLRCDPISSHATLYWYQQALGQGPEFLTYFNYEAQPDKSGLPSDRFSAERPEGSISTLTIQRTEQRDSAMYRCASSPSGNSYEQYFGPGTRLTVT.